This T cell receptor (beta chain) was captured in a study of STAT3 mutations in large granular lymphocyte leukemia. In the study overall: Canonical activating STAT3 mutations were detected in roughly half of the longitudinally sequenced T-LGLL patients.

The CDR3 spans 12 residues. Per the germline V gene, CDR1 is SEHNR and CDR2 is FQNEAQ (reference sequence). V was cut by 7 bases and J by 2 bases, with 8 bases left in between. Whole-study findings and limits: Every T-cell large granular lymphocyte leukemia patient had at least one immunodominant TCR beta clonotype.

The data were produced by immunoSEQ multiplex PCR, yet TCRdb's version contains in-frame clones alone and is incomplete. The table records fewer than 6,000 clones, 46% of them present only once. Of note for this clone: The antigen remains unidentified.

The sequenced sample was peripheral blood mononuclear cells. The V call is TRBV7-9, the J call TRBJ1-2; D remains ambiguous. The TCR originated in a woman aged 70-85 years with T-cell large granular lymphocyte leukemia. Some clones in this sample may be carry-over from other donors' samples. The CDR3 region is CASTERNYGYTF. The CDR3 coding sequence is TGTGCCAGCACCGAGAGAAACTATGGCTACACCTTC.